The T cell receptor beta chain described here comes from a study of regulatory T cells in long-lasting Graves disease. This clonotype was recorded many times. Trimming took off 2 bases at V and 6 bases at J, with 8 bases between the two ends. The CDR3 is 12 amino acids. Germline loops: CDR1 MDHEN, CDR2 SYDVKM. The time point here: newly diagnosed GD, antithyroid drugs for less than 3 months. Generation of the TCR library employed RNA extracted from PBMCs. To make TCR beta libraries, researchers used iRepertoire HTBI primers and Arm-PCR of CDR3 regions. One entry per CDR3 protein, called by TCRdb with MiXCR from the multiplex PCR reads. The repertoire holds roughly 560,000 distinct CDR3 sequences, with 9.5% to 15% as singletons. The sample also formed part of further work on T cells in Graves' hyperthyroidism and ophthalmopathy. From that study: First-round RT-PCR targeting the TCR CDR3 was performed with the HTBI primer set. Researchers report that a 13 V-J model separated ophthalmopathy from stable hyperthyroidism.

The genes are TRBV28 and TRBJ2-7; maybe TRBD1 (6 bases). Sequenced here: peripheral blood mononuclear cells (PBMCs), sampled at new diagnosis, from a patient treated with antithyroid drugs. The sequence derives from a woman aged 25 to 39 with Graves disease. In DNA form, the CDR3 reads TGTGCCAGCAGTTTACCAGGGGCCGAGCAGTACTTC. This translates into CASSLPGAEQYF.